The 10 T cell receptor beta chains listed next were all sequenced from one sample in a study of T cell changes during pregnancy in multiple sclerosis. The repertoire was sequenced with immunoSEQ multiplex PCR; TCRdb's copy has only in-frame clones and lacks some. The sample has 56,000 or so clones; roughly nine tenths are singletons. This specimen was peripheral blood, taken in the first trimester of pregnancy. The receptors were sampled from a female donor in good health, enrolled as a control in a pregnancy study.

This rearrangement joins TRBV5-1 to TRBJ2-5; D is undetermined. The CDR3 sequence is 14 residues long. V lost 0 bases and J lost 1, with 7 bases in between. CDR1 and CDR2 from the germline V gene are SGHRS and YFSETQ. The CDR3 sequence is CASSLDTVQETQYF. The CDR3 DNA follows: TGCGCCAGCAGCTTGGATACAGTCCAAGAGACCCAGTACTTC.

In this sample, this clone turned up once. CDR3 sequence reads: CAWSVGQAGNQPQHF. The DNA for the CDR3 is TGTGCCTGGAGTGTCGGACAGGCTGGCAATCAGCCCCAGCATTTT. This chain connects TRBV30 to TRBJ1-5, with 7 bases lining up with TRBD1. CDR3 length equals 15 residues. The ends lost 0 bases at V and 2 bases at J; junction bases unmatched: 4. Germline loops: CDR1 GTSNPN, CDR2 SVGIG (reference sequence).

This clone was seen a few times. V and J are TRBV4-1 and TRBJ1-5; D gene ambiguous. The CDR3 covers 15 residues. The germline CDR1 and CDR2 sequences are MGHRA and YSYEKL. Trimming shortened V by 0 bases and J by 1 base, and 7 bases separated the two germline ends. The CDR3: CASSQDRGSNQPQHF. CDR3 DNA: TGCGCCAGCAGCCAAGATCGGGGAAGCAATCAGCCCCAGCATTTT.

This chain links TRBV9 with TRBJ1-2; D is uncertain. V lost 0 bases to trimming and J lost 4 bases, with 10 bases between them. CDR1 and CDR2 from the germline V gene are SGDLS and YYNGEE. This CDR3 contains 14 residues. The CDR3 reads CASSVVPELYGYTF. Written as DNA, the CDR3 is TGTGCCAGCAGCGTAGTGCCGGAGCTCTATGGCTACACCTTC.

The V gene is TRBV28, the J gene TRBJ1-5, with D uncertain. V gave up 6 bases and J gave up 4 bases, with 10 bases separating them. Germline CDR1 reads MDHEN; CDR2 reads SYDVKM. The CDR3 is 13 amino acids. The CDR3 here is CASRPVINQPQHF. In nucleotides, the CDR3 is TGTGCCAGCAGACCAGTTATTAATCAGCCCCAGCATTTT.

The V gene is TRBV28, the J gene TRBJ1-2, with TRBD1 matching 10 bases. The CDR3 has 15 amino acids. V lost 7 bases and J lost 6; bases outside the gene matches: 11. Germline CDR1 is MDHEN and CDR2 is SYDVKM. The CDR3 DNA reads as TGTGCCAGCACCCGGGACAGGGGACCGGGAGATGGCTACACCTTC. Protein product: CASTRDRGPGDGYTF.

V and J are TRBV5-1 and TRBJ2-7, with D possibly being TRBD1 (5 bases). Germline V CDR1 and CDR2: SGHRS, YFSETQ. This CDR3 has 14 residues. The germline V and J ends were trimmed by 0 bases and 2 bases, with 9 bases remaining between them. CDR3 in amino acids: CASSLEGVAYEQYF. The CDR3 nucleotides are TGCGCCAGCAGCTTGGAAGGGGTTGCCTACGAGCAGTACTTC.

The V and J genes are TRBV30 and TRBJ1-1; tentative D call: TRBD1 (5 bases). The germline V gene encodes CDR1 GTSNPN and CDR2 SVGIG (reference sequence). Trimming took 8 bases from V and 3 from J, leaving 13 bases between them. The CDR3 extends over 12 amino acids. The CDR3 DNA is TGTGCCGCCCAGTGGGGGGACACTGAAGCTTTCTTT. This codes for CAAQWGDTEAFF.

The gene calls are TRBV19 and TRBJ2-7; possible D gene TRBD1, 6 bases. This CDR3 is built from 15 residues. Trimming left V 3 bases short and J 1 base short, with 13 bases between. Germline CDR1 and CDR2: LNHDA and SQIVND (reference sequence). CDR3 amino acids: CASSMDTGSSYEQYF. The CDR3 coding sequence is TGTGCCAGTAGTATGGACACAGGGTCTTCCTACGAGCAGTACTTC.

The V call is TRBV4-1, the J call TRBJ1-2; D unclear. In germline, CDR1 is MGHRA, CDR2 YSYEKL. The CDR3 consists of 13 residues. V was pared by 7 bases and J by 4 bases, with 13 bases between. The CDR3: CASTLEPLYGYTF. CDR3 nucleotide sequence: TGCGCCAGCACCCTCGAGCCCCTCTATGGCTACACCTTC.